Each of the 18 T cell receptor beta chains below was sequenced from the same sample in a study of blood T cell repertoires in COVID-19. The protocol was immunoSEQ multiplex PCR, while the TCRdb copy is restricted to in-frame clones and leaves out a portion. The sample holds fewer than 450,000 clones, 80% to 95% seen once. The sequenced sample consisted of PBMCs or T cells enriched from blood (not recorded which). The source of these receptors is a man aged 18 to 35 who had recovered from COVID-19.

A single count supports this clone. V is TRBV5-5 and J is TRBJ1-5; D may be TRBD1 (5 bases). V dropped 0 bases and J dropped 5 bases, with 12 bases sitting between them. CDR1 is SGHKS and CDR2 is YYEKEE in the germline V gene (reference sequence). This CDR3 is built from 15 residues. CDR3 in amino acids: CASSLVWGEDQPQHF. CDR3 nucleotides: TGTGCCAGCAGCTTGGTATGGGGGGAGGATCAGCCCCAGCATTTT.

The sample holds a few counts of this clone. CDR3 DNA sequence: TGTGCCAGCAGAATACCAGGAGGCACTGAAGCTTTCTTT. Amino acids: CASRIPGGTEAFF. V and J are TRBV5-6 and TRBJ1-1; D uncertain. The CDR3 length is 13 residues. Germline CDR1 and CDR2: SGHDT and YYEEEE. V was trimmed by 5 bases and J by 4 bases, leaving 12 bases between them.

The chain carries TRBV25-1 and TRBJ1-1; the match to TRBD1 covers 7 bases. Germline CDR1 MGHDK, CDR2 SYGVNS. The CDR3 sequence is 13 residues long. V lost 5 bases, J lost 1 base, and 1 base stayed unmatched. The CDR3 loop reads CASSRQGNTEAFF. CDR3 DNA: TGTGCCAGCAGTAGACAGGGGAACACTGAAGCTTTCTTT.

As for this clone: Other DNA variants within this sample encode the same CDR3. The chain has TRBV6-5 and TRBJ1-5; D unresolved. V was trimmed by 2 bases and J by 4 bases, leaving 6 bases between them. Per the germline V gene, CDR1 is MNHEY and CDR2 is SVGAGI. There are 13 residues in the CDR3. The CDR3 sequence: CASSYRGNQPQHF. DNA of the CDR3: TGTGCCAGCAGTTACCGCGGAAATCAGCCCCAGCATTTT.

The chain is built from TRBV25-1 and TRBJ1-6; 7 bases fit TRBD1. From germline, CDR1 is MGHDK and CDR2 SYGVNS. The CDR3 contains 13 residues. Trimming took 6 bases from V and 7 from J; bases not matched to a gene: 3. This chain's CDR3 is CASSRDSNSPLHF. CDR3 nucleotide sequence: TGTGCCAGCAGCCGGGACAGCAATTCACCCCTCCACTTT.

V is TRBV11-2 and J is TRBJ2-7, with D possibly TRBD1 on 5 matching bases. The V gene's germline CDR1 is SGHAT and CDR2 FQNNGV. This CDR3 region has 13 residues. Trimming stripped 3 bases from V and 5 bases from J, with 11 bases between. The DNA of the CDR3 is TGTGCCAGCAGCTTTCAGGACACCAACGAGCAGTACTTC. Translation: CASSFQDTNEQYF.

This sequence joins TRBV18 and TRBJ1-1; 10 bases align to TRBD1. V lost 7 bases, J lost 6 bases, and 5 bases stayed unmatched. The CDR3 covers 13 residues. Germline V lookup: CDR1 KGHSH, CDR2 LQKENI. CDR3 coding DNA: TGTGCCAGCTTTACCGGGACAGGGGCTGAAGCTTTCTTT. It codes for CASFTGTGAEAFF.

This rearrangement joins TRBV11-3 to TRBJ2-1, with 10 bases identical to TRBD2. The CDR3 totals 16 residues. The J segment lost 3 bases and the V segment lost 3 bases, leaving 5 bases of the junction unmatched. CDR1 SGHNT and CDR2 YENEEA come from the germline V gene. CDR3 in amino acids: CASSLHASGSYNEQFF. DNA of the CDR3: TGTGCCAGCAGCTTGCACGCTAGCGGGAGCTACAATGAGCAGTTCTTC.

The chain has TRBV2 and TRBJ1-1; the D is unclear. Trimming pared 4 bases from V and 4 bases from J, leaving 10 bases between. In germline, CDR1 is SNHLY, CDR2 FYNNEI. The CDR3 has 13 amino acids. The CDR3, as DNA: TGTGCCAGCAGTGCCGCGGGAGGCACTGAAGCTTTCTTT. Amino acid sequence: CASSAAGGTEAFF.

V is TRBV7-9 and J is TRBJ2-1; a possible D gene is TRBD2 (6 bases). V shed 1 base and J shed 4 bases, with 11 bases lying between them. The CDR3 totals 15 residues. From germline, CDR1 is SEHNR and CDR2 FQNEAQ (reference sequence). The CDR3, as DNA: TGTGCCAGCAGCTTAGACCAGGGACTTTACAATGAGCAGTTCTTC. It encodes CASSLDQGLYNEQFF.

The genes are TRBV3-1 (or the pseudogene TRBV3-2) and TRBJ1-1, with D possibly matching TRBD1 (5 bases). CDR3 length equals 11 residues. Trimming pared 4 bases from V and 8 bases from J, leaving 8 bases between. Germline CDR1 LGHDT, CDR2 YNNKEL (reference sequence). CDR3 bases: TGTGCCAGCAGCCTACGGGGGGAAGCTTTCTTT. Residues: CASSLRGEAFF.

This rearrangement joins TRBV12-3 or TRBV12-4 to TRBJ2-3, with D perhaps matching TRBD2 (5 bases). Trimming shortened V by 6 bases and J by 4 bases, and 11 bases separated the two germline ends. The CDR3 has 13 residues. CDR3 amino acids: CASRPGTSDTQYF. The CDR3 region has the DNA TGTGCCAGCAGGCCGGGAACCTCAGATACGCAGTATTTT.

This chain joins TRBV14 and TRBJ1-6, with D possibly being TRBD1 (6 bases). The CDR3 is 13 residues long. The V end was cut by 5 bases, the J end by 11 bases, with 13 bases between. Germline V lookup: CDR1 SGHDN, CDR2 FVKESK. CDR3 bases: TGTGCCAGCAGCTGGGACATACTTACACCCCTCCACTTT. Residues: CASSWDILTPLHF.

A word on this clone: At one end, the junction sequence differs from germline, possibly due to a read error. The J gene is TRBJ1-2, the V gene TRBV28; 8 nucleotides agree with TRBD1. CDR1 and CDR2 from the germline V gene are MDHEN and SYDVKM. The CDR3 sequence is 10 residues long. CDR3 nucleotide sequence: TGTGCCACCCTGGACAGGGCCCTATTCTTC. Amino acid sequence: CATLDRALFF.

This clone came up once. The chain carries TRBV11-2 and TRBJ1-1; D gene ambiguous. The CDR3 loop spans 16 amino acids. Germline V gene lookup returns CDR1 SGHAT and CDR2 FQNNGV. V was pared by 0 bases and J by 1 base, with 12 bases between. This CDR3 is CASSLDPWRSNTEAFF. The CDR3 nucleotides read TGTGCCAGCAGCTTAGATCCTTGGCGGTCGAACACTGAAGCTTTCTTT.

The DNA of the CDR3 is TGTGCCAGCAGTTTAGGGACAGAGTACGAGCAGTACTTC. Protein sequence: CASSLGTEYEQYF. This rearrangement joins TRBV28 to TRBJ2-7, with TRBD1 identical over 7 bases. Germline V gives CDR1 MDHEN, CDR2 SYDVKM. Trimming cost V 2 bases and J 4 bases; bases outside gene matches: 2. The CDR3 spans 13 residues.

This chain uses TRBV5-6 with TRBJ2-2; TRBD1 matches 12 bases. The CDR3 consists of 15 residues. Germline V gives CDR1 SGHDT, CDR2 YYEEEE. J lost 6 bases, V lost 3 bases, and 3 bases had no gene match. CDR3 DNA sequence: TGTGCCAGCAGCTCTGGGACAGGGGGCCCCGGGGAGCTGTTTTTT. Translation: CASSSGTGGPGELFF.

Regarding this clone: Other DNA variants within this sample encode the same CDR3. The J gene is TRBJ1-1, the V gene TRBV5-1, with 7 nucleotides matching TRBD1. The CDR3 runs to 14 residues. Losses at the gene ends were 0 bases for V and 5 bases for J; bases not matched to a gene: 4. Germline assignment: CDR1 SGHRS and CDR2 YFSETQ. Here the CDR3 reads CASSLDRGLTEAFF. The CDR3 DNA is TGCGCCAGCAGCTTGGACAGGGGATTAACTGAAGCTTTCTTT.